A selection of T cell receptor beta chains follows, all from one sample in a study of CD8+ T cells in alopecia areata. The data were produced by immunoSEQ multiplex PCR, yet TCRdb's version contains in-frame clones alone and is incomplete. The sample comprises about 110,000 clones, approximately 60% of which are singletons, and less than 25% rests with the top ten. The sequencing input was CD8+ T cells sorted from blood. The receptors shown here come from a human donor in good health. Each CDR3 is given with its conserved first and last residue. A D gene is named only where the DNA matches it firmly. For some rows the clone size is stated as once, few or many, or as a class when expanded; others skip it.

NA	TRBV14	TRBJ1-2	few	TGTGCCACCGCGACCGGGACCAATTATGGCTACACCTTC	CATATGTNYGYTF
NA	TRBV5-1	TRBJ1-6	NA	TGCGCCAGCAGCTTTGAGGGAACGGGATCACCCCTCCACTTT	CASSFEGTGSPLHF
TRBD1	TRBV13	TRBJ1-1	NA	TGTGCCAGCAGCCCCAGCGGGCAGGGGGACCCTGAAGCTTTCTTT	CASSPSGQGDPEAFF
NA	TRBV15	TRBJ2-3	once	TGTGCCACCAGCACAACAGCGGAGGGCACAGATACGCAGTATTTT	CATSTTAEGTDTQYF
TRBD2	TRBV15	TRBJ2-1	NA	TGTGCCACCGGTACTAGCGGGGGGACCTTACCGCACAATGAGCAGTTCTTC	CATGTSGGTLPHNEQFF
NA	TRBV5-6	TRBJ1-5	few	TGTGCCAGCAGCTTGGGGGATGGTGTCAATCAGCCCCAGCATTTT	CASSLGDGVNQPQHF
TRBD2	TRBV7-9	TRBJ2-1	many	TGTGCCAGCAGCTTAGGTGGTTTGCGGGGGGACCCCTCCTACAATGAGCAGTTCTTC	CASSLGGLRGDPSYNEQFF
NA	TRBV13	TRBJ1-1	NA	TGTGCCAGCAGCGATCGGAGACAGAACACTGAAGCTTTCTTT	CASSDRRQNTEAFF
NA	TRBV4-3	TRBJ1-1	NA	TGCGCCAGCAGCCCCCATGGGGGAAAAGATTCAACTGAAGCTTTCTTT	CASSPHGGKDSTEAFF
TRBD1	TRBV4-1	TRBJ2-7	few	TGCGCCAGCAGCCAAGCCGGACAGGGTGGGTACGAGCAGTACTTC	CASSQAGQGGYEQYF